The present entry profiles one TCR beta chain with its context. The antigen remains undetermined. A read error may produce the germline difference seen at one junction end. Incorporated into the TCR beta cDNA libraries were unique molecular identifiers, which served to reduce PCR and sequencing biases. MiXCR, run by TCRdb on the PCR reads, gives a single entry per CDR3 protein. There are approximately 460,000 distinct CDR3 sequences in the sample; nearly 45% occur only once, and around 10% lies in the top ten. This CDR3 comprises 13 residues. CDR1 is KGHSH and CDR2 is LQKENI in the germline V gene. This record comes from a study of post-analysis software for immune sequencing data. Study-level findings and limits: Patients had higher frequencies than controls of about five TRBV segments, including TRBV5-6, TRBV5-1 and TRBV20-1.

Sequences were obtained from blood. This clonotype originated in a girl aged 10-17 years with multiple sclerosis. The V call is TRBV18, the J call TRBJ2-4; D is tentatively TRBD1 or TRBD2 (5 bases each). The J call may be in error: the DNA end matches TRBJ2-5 better. The CDR3 DNA reads as TGTGCCGGCTCATCCACGGGGCTAGAGACCCAGTACTTC. This sequence encodes CAGSSTGLETQYF.